The source of this TCR beta chain is a study of T cell responses to AZD1222 COVID-19 vaccine. Study conclusions and caveats: Seropositivity was recorded at baseline in only a handful of AZD1222 recipients. Clonal diversity may have been underestimated, and the donors were mostly white British, with more females than males. Two AZD1222 doses significantly raised spike-specific TCR breadth and depth over controls.

The repertoire was sequenced with immunoSEQ multiplex PCR; TCRdb's copy has only in-frame clones and lacks some. The sample lists more than 150,000 clones, 94% seen once, with approximately 0.64% in the top ten. Germline V gene sequence: CDR1 GTSNPN, CDR2 SVGIG (reference sequence). V shed 7 bases, J shed 4 bases, and the junction held 12 bases outside the gene matches. The CDR3 totals 14 residues. This clone occurred once. The antigen is undetermined. Source: peripheral blood, taken on day 0 of AZD1222 vaccination. The TCR comes from an adult in good health. The gene calls are TRBV30 and TRBJ1-1; 7 bases fit TRBD1. The CDR3 DNA is TGTGCCTACACAACCGACAGGGTGATCACTGAAGCTTTCTTT. Translated: CAYTTDRVITEAFF.